Shown below are 22 T cell receptor beta chains from a single sample sequenced in a study of T-cell memory formation after mild COVID-19. TCRdb analysed the 5' RACE reads with MiXCR anew, one entry per CDR3 protein. The data hold about 130,000 distinct CDR3 sequences, with less than 6.5% observed a single time. Source material: PBMCs or a T cell subset sorted from them (not recorded which). All receptors derive from an adult woman who had mild COVID-19 (a few samples of this study predate the infection). Cell type and time point are not known.

The rearrangement links TRBV2 to TRBJ1-5; D is unresolved. The germline gives CDR1 SNHLY, CDR2 FYNNEI. The CDR3 is 13 residues long. The V end lost 4 bases, the J end lost 4 bases, and 8 bases lay between the germline ends. This CDR3 reads CASSANFNQPQHF. As DNA, the CDR3 is TGTGCCAGCAGTGCCAATTTTAATCAGCCCCAGCATTTT.

This clonotype was picked up many times. The chain is built from TRBV27 and TRBJ1-4; 11 nucleotides align to TRBD1. V gave up 8 bases and J gave up 8 bases; unmatched junction bases: 10. Germline V gene data show CDR1 as MNHEY and CDR2 as SMNVEV (reference sequence). This CDR3 has 15 residues. As DNA, the CDR3 is TGTGCCAGCCGCCAACGGACAGGGGGCCTGGAAAAACTGTTTTTT. This gives the protein CASRQRTGGLEKLFF.

The chain links TRBV25-1 to TRBJ1-5, with 7 nucleotides matching TRBD1. Germline CDR1 is MGHDK and CDR2 is SYGVNS. The CDR3 length is 17 residues. The J segment lost 3 bases and the V segment lost 3 bases, leaving 11 bases of the junction unmatched. This chain's CDR3 is CASSDSTDREFNQPQHF. DNA for the CDR3: TGTGCCAGCAGTGATTCCACCGACAGGGAGTTCAATCAGCCCCAGCATTTT. Together with reference TRBV25-1 and TRBJ1-5, the CDR3 gives the full variable domain: EADIYQTPRYLVIGTGKKITLECSQTMGHDKMYWYQQDPGMELHLIHYSYGVNSTEKGDLSSESTVSRIRTEHFPLTLESARPSHTSQYLCASSDSTDREFNQPQHFGDGTRLSIL.

CDR3 loop: CASSSRPGRGRPADTQYF. The CDR3, as DNA: TGTGCCAGTAGTAGCCGACCAGGTCGCGGGAGGCCAGCAGATACGCAGTATTTT. The rearrangement links TRBV19 to TRBJ2-3; 8 bases are shared with TRBD2. The CDR3 runs to 18 residues. Trimming cost V 4 bases and J 4 bases; bases outside gene matches: 16. The germline V gene encodes CDR1 LNHDA and CDR2 SQIVND (reference sequence). The full variable domain, rest sourced from reference TRBV19 and TRBJ2-3, is DGGITQSPKYLFRKEGQNVTLSCEQNLNHDAMYWYRQDPGQGLRLIYYSQIVNDFQKGDIAEGYSVSREKKESFPLTVTSAQKNPTAFYLCASSSRPGRGRPADTQYFGPGTRLTVL.

This clonotype was observed at least ten times. The gene calls are TRBV4-2 and TRBJ2-7; tentatively, D is TRBD1 (5 bases). Trimming stripped 4 bases from V and 3 bases from J, with 10 bases between. CDR1 is LGHNA, CDR2 YNFKEQ, per germline. The CDR3 is 13 amino acids. This CDR3 reads CASSPDRYYEQYF. In DNA form, the CDR3 reads TGTGCCAGCAGCCCCGACAGATACTACGAGCAGTACTTC.

V gene TRBV12-3 or TRBV12-4 combines with J gene TRBJ1-2; TRBD1 might be the D (6 bases). V was shortened by 8 bases and J by 7 bases, with 17 bases between the two germline ends. The CDR3 length is 13 residues. Here the CDR3 reads CASGIQGFGGYTF. The CDR3 DNA reads TGTGCCAGCGGGATCCAGGGGTTCGGTGGCTACACCTTC.

Points on this clonotype: A much larger clone lies a single base off, so this may be a read error. The V call is TRBV7-2, the J call TRBJ1-1; no clear D gene. CDR1 SGHTA and CDR2 FQGNSA come from the germline V gene. The CDR3 is 15 residues long. The CDR3 here is CASSLAFEPNTEALF. CDR3 DNA sequence: TGTGCCAGCAGCTTAGCGTTCGAGCCGAACACTGAAGCTTTATTT.

This clonotype was recorded at least ten times. This chain connects TRBV5-1 to TRBJ2-5, with D maybe TRBD2 (6 bases). V dropped 4 bases and J dropped 3 bases, with 13 bases sitting between them. CDR1 SGHRS and CDR2 YFSETQ come from the germline V gene. CDR3 length equals 14 residues. The CDR3 reads CASSVSGSKETQYF. The CDR3 region has the DNA TGCGCCAGCAGCGTGTCCGGGAGTAAAGAGACCCAGTACTTC. Based on the CDR3 plus reference TRBV5-1 and TRBJ2-5, the full variable domain is KAGVTQTPRYLIKTRGQQVTLSCSPISGHRSVSWYQQTPGQGLQFLFEYFSETQRNKGNFPGRFSGRQFSNSRSEMNVSTLELGDSALYLCASSVSGSKETQYFGPGTRLLVL.

This clonotype was detected ten times or more. The chain is built from TRBV5-1 and TRBJ2-5; D tentatively reads TRBD1 or TRBD2 (5 bases each). This CDR3 has 14 residues. Germline loops: CDR1 SGHRS, CDR2 YFSETQ. V was trimmed by 2 bases and J by 5 bases, leaving 13 bases between them. This chain's CDR3 is CASSFEGEIETQYF. CDR3 bases: TGCGCCAGCAGCTTTGAAGGGGAGATTGAGACCCAGTACTTC. Combining the CDR3 with reference TRBV5-1 and TRBJ2-5 gives the whole variable domain KAGVTQTPRYLIKTRGQQVTLSCSPISGHRSVSWYQQTPGQGLQFLFEYFSETQRNKGNFPGRFSGRQFSNSRSEMNVSTLELGDSALYLCASSFEGEIETQYFGPGTRLLVL.

The V call is TRBV9, the J call TRBJ2-5; 11 bases line up with TRBD2. Looked up from germline, CDR1 is SGDLS and CDR2 is YYNGEE. After removal of 9 bases from V and 0 bases from J, the junction contained 10 bases not matched to a gene. The CDR3 has 16 amino acids. The CDR3 DNA reads as TGTGCCAACCCAACCCTAGCGGGGGGCCACCAAGAGACCCAGTACTTC. It translates to CANPTLAGGHQETQYF.

CDR3 bases: TGCGCCAGCAGCTATGGGACAGGGGCTAGGGAGACCCAGTACTTC. Amino acids: CASSYGTGARETQYF. The V call is TRBV5-1, the J call TRBJ2-5, with 10 nucleotides matching TRBD1. This CDR3 comprises 15 residues. Germline assignment: CDR1 SGHRS and CDR2 YFSETQ. Germline trimming cut 3 bases from V and 5 bases from J; bases unmatched to any gene: 7.

V usage is TRBV2 and J usage is TRBJ1-1; 8 nucleotides line up with TRBD1. The junction had 10 bases not matched to a gene; V was cut back by 4 bases and J by 6 bases. The CDR3 loop spans 15 amino acids. The germline gives CDR1 SNHLY, CDR2 FYNNEI. The CDR3 loop is CASSGGQVLASEAFF. The CDR3 bases are TGTGCCAGCAGTGGGGGACAGGTATTAGCGTCTGAAGCTTTCTTT.

This clonotype has just one count. CDR3 DNA: TGCAGCGTTTCGGAGGGAGAGACCCAGTACTTC. It specifies CSVSEGETQYF. The gene calls are TRBV29-1 and TRBJ2-5; D possibly corresponds to TRBD2 (6 bases). CDR1 is SQVTM and CDR2 is ANQGSEA in the germline V gene. Trimming stripped 5 bases from V and 4 bases from J, with 8 bases between. The CDR3 extends over 11 amino acids.

This clonotype was recorded at least ten times. The chain links TRBV5-6 to TRBJ2-7, with D unclear. Germline V gene sequence: CDR1 SGHDT, CDR2 YYEEEE. The CDR3 totals 12 residues. V lost 1 base and J lost 4, with 6 bases in between. The CDR3 loop reads CASSLLRYEQYF. The CDR3 DNA reads TGTGCCAGCAGCTTGCTGAGATACGAGCAGTACTTC.

This clonotype showed up many times. The chain recombines TRBV20-1 with TRBJ1-4; no clear D. Germline V gene sequence: CDR1 DFQATT, CDR2 SNEGSKA (reference sequence). Trimming stripped 5 bases from V and 8 bases from J, with 9 bases between. CDR3 size: 11 residues. The CDR3 nucleotides read TGCAGTGCTTTCACCGGGGAAAAACTGTTTTTT. As protein: CSAFTGEKLFF.

This clonotype was seen a few times. The chain is built from TRBV29-1 and TRBJ2-3, with a tentative D call TRBD2 (6 bases). The length of the CDR3 is 16 residues. V was clipped by 1 base and J by 3 bases, with 17 bases between them. Per germline, CDR1 SQVTM and CDR2 ANQGSEA. CDR3 in DNA: TGCAGCGTTGAAGGGAGGGCAGGGCTTTGGACAGATACGCAGTATTTT. Residues: CSVEGRAGLWTDTQYF.

This clonotype has a count of ten or more. The chain employs TRBV5-6 and TRBJ2-1; D remains unclear. Germline values: CDR1 SGHDT, CDR2 YYEEEE. V lost 4 bases and J lost 7, with 12 bases in between. The CDR3 is 13 residues long. The CDR3 here is CASSRWTKNEQFF. For the CDR3, the DNA is TGTGCCAGCAGCCGATGGACGAAAAATGAGCAGTTCTTC.

V gene TRBV5-1 combines with J gene TRBJ2-7; D unresolved. Trimming pared 4 bases from V and 0 bases from J, leaving 14 bases between. This CDR3 has 15 amino acids. Germline V gives CDR1 SGHRS, CDR2 YFSETQ. CDR3 sequence reads: CASSETQMSSYEQYF. CDR3 DNA: TGCGCCAGCAGCGAGACACAGATGAGCTCCTACGAGCAGTACTTC.

A few counts support this clonotype. V and J are TRBV2 and TRBJ2-2; possibly TRBD1 for D (5 bases). The CDR3 has 15 residues. Germline CDR1 reads SNHLY; CDR2 reads FYNNEI. V dropped 1 base and J dropped 0 bases, with 6 bases sitting between them. The DNA for the CDR3 is TGTGCCAGCAGTGAAGAGACAGCGAACACCGGGGAGCTGTTTTTT. This sequence encodes CASSEETANTGELFF.

This clonotype was observed a few times. The chain links TRBV6-2 or TRBV6-3 to TRBJ2-3, with a tentative D call TRBD2 (5 bases). Looked up from germline, CDR1 is MNHEY and CDR2 is SVGEGT. The ends were cut back, 2 bases at V and 2 bases at J, with 8 bases in the middle. The CDR3 consists of 14 residues. CDR3 residues: CASSYPDSTDTQYF. CDR3 bases: TGTGCCAGCAGTTACCCGGACTCCACAGATACGCAGTATTTT.

The chain is built from TRBV5-1 and TRBJ1-1, with a tentative D call TRBD1 (6 bases). V was clipped by 5 bases and J by 0 bases, with 17 bases between them. Looked up from germline, CDR1 is SGHRS and CDR2 is YFSETQ. The CDR3 extends over 16 amino acids. The CDR3 region is CASRSTGNVMNTEAFF. CDR3 nucleotides: TGCGCCAGCAGAAGCACAGGGAACGTCATGAACACTGAAGCTTTCTTT.

In this sample, this clonotype turned up a few times. The rearrangement links TRBV4-3 to TRBJ2-5, with 10 bases identical to TRBD2. The V gene end was trimmed by 1 base and the J gene end by 5 bases; junction bases not matched to a gene: 7. This CDR3 is 16 amino acids long. Germline-derived CDR1 and CDR2 are LGHNA and YSLEER. The CDR3 loop reads CASSQALAGVRETQYF. The CDR3 DNA follows: TGCGCCAGCAGCCAAGCTCTAGCGGGAGTTCGTGAGACCCAGTACTTC.